These 6 T cell receptor beta chains originate from one sample sequenced in a study of blood T cell repertoires in COVID-19. Method: immunoSEQ multiplex PCR; TCRdb's copy keeps in-frame clones and lacks some. Of about 75,000 clones in the sample, more than 70% were seen once. The material sequenced was peripheral blood. These receptor sequences come from a human donor in a cohort sampled during active COVID-19.

V gene TRBV27 combines with J gene TRBJ2-1; TRBD2 agrees at 10 bases. The trim removed 6 bases at V and 6 bases at J, leaving 8 bases unmatched. The CDR3 loop spans 15 amino acids. The germline CDR1 and CDR2 sequences are MNHEY and SMNVEV (reference sequence). The CDR3 loop is CASSLAGLAVNEQFF. As DNA, the CDR3 is TGTGCCAGCAGCCTCGCAGGACTAGCGGTCAATGAGCAGTTCTTC.

The chain couples TRBV13 to TRBJ1-6; TRBD1 is a possible D gene (6 bases). Germline V CDR1 and CDR2: PRHDT, FYEKMQ (reference sequence). The CDR3 spans 17 residues. The V end was cut by 3 bases, the J end by 8 bases, with 20 bases between. Here the CDR3 reads CASSFWSGRGNYSPLHF. The CDR3 DNA is TGTGCCAGCAGCTTCTGGTCTGGTAGGGGGAATTATTCACCCCTCCACTTT.

This clone showed up just once. The chain is built from TRBV24-1 and TRBJ2-5, with D hard to call. Germline-derived CDR1 and CDR2 are KGHDR and SFDVKD. The germline V and J ends were trimmed by 4 bases and 1 base, with 6 bases remaining between them. CDR3 size: 13 residues. The CDR3 here is CATSDRVQETQYF. DNA for the CDR3: TGTGCCACCAGTGACCGTGTCCAAGAGACCCAGTACTTC.

The rearrangement uses TRBV15 and TRBJ2-7; possibly TRBD1 for D (6 bases). Trimming took off 0 bases at V and 4 bases at J, with 7 bases between the two ends. The CDR3 length is 13 residues. Per the germline V gene, CDR1 is LNHNV and CDR2 is YYDKDF (reference sequence). The CDR3 DNA follows: TGTGCCACCAGCAGAGATACAGGGTACGAGCAGTACTTC. Its translation: CATSRDTGYEQYF.

The chain uses TRBV18 and TRBJ1-5; the D gene is possibly TRBD1 (5 bases). Trimming shortened V by 3 bases and J by 7 bases, and 13 bases separated the two germline ends. This CDR3 region has 14 residues. Germline V gene data show CDR1 as KGHSH and CDR2 as LQKENI. The CDR3 DNA reads as TGTGCCAGCTCACCTCGGGACTCGGGGCAGCCCCAGCATTTT. It specifies CASSPRDSGQPQHF.

The J gene is TRBJ2-3, the V gene TRBV4-3; D gene ambiguous. This CDR3 comprises 12 residues. Trimming cost V 3 bases and J 3 bases, with 4 bases left between them. Germline V gives CDR1 LGHNA, CDR2 YSLEER. In nucleotides, the CDR3 is TGCGCCAGCAGCCATCAGACAGATACGCAGTATTTT. Translation: CASSHQTDTQYF.